This record looks at one TCR beta chain sequence and its context. Its specificity is unknown. TCRdb reprocessed the RT-PCR reads with MiXCR, giving one entry per CDR3 protein. The data hold 540,000 or so distinct CDR3 sequences, with approximately 13% observed a single time. This specimen belongs to a study of response to subunit inactivated influenza vaccine. Study-wide results and caveats: It was the authors' suggestion that each seasonal influenza vaccination recruits few new T cells.

The material was PBMCs from blood, obtained roughly 47 days after vaccination. This receptor was identified in a man aged 50 to 59 who received an inactivated influenza vaccine.

CDR3 in DNA: TGTGCCACCAGCAGAGCCGGGCCCCGGCGTACCGGGGAGCTGTTTTTT. This sequence encodes CATSRAGPRRTGELFF. The chain recombines TRBV15 with TRBJ2-2; D gene ambiguous. V lost 1 base and J lost 5, with 14 bases in between. Germline-derived CDR1 and CDR2 are LNHNV and YYDKDF (reference sequence). This CDR3 comprises 16 residues.